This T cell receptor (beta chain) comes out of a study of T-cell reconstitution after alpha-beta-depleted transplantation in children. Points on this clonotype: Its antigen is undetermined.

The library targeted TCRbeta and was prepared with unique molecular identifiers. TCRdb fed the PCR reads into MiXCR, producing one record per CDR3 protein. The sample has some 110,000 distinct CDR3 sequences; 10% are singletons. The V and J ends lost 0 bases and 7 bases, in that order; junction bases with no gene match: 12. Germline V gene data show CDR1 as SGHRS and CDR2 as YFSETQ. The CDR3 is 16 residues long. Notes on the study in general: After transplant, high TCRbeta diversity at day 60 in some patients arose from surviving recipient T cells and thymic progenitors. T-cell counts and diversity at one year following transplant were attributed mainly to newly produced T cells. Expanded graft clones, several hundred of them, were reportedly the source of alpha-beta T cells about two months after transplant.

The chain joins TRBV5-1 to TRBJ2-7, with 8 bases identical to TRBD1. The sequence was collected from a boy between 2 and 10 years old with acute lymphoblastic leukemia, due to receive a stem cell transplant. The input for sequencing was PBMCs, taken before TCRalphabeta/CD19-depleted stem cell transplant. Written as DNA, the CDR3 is TGCGCCAGCAGCTTGGGGGGGATTGGGCGACAGGGGGAGCAGTACTTC. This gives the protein CASSLGGIGRQGEQYF. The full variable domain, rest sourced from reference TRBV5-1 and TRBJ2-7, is KAGVTQTPRYLIKTRGQQVTLSCSPISGHRSVSWYQQTPGQGLQFLFEYFSETQRNKGNFPGRFSGRQFSNSRSEMNVSTLELGDSALYLCASSLGGIGRQGEQYFGPGTRLTVT.